These T cell receptor beta chains were read from a single sample in a study of response to subunit inactivated influenza vaccine. TCRdb ran MiXCR on the RT-PCR reads and lists one entry per CDR3 protein. The table shows around 300,000 distinct CDR3 sequences, with about 20% occurring only once. This specimen consisted of PBMCs from blood, obtained around 22 months after vaccination. Receptors originate from a man aged 45 to 75 who received an inactivated influenza vaccine. Both conserved end residues are part of each CDR3. D genes are given only for firm matches. Clone size is given for some rows only: seen once, a few or many times, or a class if the clone is expanded.

clone size	J gene	D gene	V gene	CDR3 DNA	CDR3 protein
NA	TRBJ1-5	NA	TRBV20-1	TGCAGTGCTAGTGGGCATAGGGTCGGGAATCAGCCCCAGCATTTT	CSASGHRVGNQPQHF
few	TRBJ2-1	NA	TRBV4-3	TGCGCCAGCAGCCAAGACTACGGGACACCTTACAATGAGCAGTTCTTC	CASSQDYGTPYNEQFF
many	TRBJ1-1	NA	TRBV4-3	TGCGCCAGCAGCCAAACCCTTCTAACCTCGAACACTGAAGCTTTCTTT	CASSQTLLTSNTEAFF
NA	TRBJ2-5	TRBD2	TRBV4-3	TGCGCCAGCAGCCAAGACGGGACTAGCGGGAGGGCCGCAGAGACCCAGTACTTC	CASSQDGTSGRAAETQYF
many	TRBJ1-1	NA	TRBV29-1	TGCAGCGTCGACAGCCCACGGAACACTGAAGCTTTCTTT	CSVDSPRNTEAFF
few	TRBJ2-2	NA	TRBV11-3	TGTGCCAGCAGCTTAGGAGGCTTTGACACCGGGGAGCTGTTTTTT	CASSLGGFDTGELFF
NA	TRBJ2-5	NA	TRBV14	TGTGCCAGCAGCCAACTAGGAGACCGAACGGGTACCCAGTACTTC	CASSQLGDRTGTQYF
NA	TRBJ1-3	NA	TRBV7-3	TGTGCCAGCAGCTTTGGGGCTGGAAACACCATATATTTT	CASSFGAGNTIYF
few	TRBJ2-7	TRBD1	TRBV5-1	TGCGCCAGCAGCTTGGAGTTAGGACAGGGTTACGAGCAGTACTTC	CASSLELGQGYEQYF
NA	TRBJ2-1	NA	TRBV4-3	TGCGCCAGCAGCCAAGATAAATTCGAGGGAGAGTACAATGAGCAGTTCTTC	CASSQDKFEGEYNEQFF
once	TRBJ2-1	TRBD2	TRBV11-2	TGTGCCAGCAGCTTAGTGGCTAGCGGGGGGCATGAGCAGTTCTTC	CASSLVASGGHEQFF
few	TRBJ1-1	TRBD1	TRBV24-1	TGTGCCACCAAACAGGGGGCGGGGACTGAAGCTTTCTTT	CATKQGAGTEAFF
NA	TRBJ1-3	NA	TRBV4-2	TGTGCCAGCAGCCCGACAGTGAACTCTGGAAACACCATATATTTT	CASSPTVNSGNTIYF
NA	TRBJ1-4	TRBD1	TRBV5-1	TGCGCCAGCAGCTTGTCTTGGACAGGGGGCGGCCTGGCTAATGAAAAACTGTTTTTT	CASSLSWTGGGLANEKLFF
NA	TRBJ1-2	NA	TRBV5-1	TGCGCCAGCAGCTTGGCCGGGGACCGAGCAAACTATGGCTACACCTTC	CASSLAGDRANYGYTF
few	TRBJ2-3	TRBD2	TRBV28	TGTGCCAGCAGTTTAGGTTGGCTAGCGGGCTATAGCACAGATACGCAGTATTTT	CASSLGWLAGYSTDTQYF
few	TRBJ2-3	TRBD2	TRBV5-1	TGCGCCAGCAGCTGGCCTCTCCTAGCGGGGGGCCCCACAGATACGCAGTATTTT	CASSWPLLAGGPTDTQYF